This is a list of T cell receptor beta chains from one sample in a study of Graves' ophthalmopathy and Graves' hyperthyroidism. TCRdb analysed the multiplex PCR reads with MiXCR anew, one entry per CDR3 protein. The repertoire holds 500,000 to 700,000 distinct CDR3 sequences, with 20% to 25% as singletons. Specimen: peripheral blood. These receptors came from a young woman with stable Graves' hyperthyroidism. Some clones in this sample may be carry-over from other donors' samples. CDR3s include the opening cysteine and the closing phenylalanine or tryptophan.

v_call: TRBV11-1; cdr3_aa: CASSGAGPLHF
v_call: TRBV19; cdr3_aa: CASSLQGIHQPQHF
v_call: TRBV7-8; cdr3_aa: CASSYRTGTDTQYF
v_call: TRBV20-1; cdr3_aa: CSVISSGGMNQPQHF
v_call: TRBV5-1; cdr3_aa: CASSAFGSGTEAFF
v_call: TRBV3-1; cdr3_aa: CASSQSGSRTGYGYTF
v_call: TRBV15; cdr3_aa: CATSRDPGAETQYF
v_call: TRBV12-3/TRBV12-4; cdr3_aa: CASSPAGGHFTYEQYF
v_call: TRBV12-3/TRBV12-4; cdr3_aa: CASSLDWEAFF
v_call: TRBV30; cdr3_aa: CAWGPPGEAFF
v_call: TRBV12-3/TRBV12-4; cdr3_aa: CASSFIGSATNTGELFF
v_call: TRBV28; cdr3_aa: CASSPLLLNTGELFF
v_call: TRBV15; cdr3_aa: CATSRDWSGGSYNSPLHF
v_call: TRBV9; cdr3_aa: CASSASDSNQPQHF
v_call: TRBV28; cdr3_aa: CASSWANPNTGELFF
v_call: TRBV28; cdr3_aa: CASSLWGEGVYISPLHF
v_call: TRBV4-2; cdr3_aa: CASSQETGGEYGYTF
v_call: TRBV28; cdr3_aa: CASTMWGALRNQPQHF
v_call: TRBV6-1; cdr3_aa: CASTQGYYEQYF
v_call: TRBV6-4; cdr3_aa: CASSPGPSSCRNQPQHF
v_call: TRBV6-5; cdr3_aa: CASSYSVYSNQPQHF
v_call: TRBV3-1; cdr3_aa: CASSLGLAGNGLFF
v_call: TRBV20-1; cdr3_aa: CSARESTYEQYF
v_call: TRBV6-1; cdr3_aa: CASSATEETQYF
v_call: TRBV5-1; cdr3_aa: CASSRTGDYEQYF
v_call: TRBV12-3/TRBV12-4; cdr3_aa: CASGRASNTGELFF
v_call: TRBV20-1; cdr3_aa: CSASSWGQGKRDYGCTF
v_call: TRBV18; cdr3_aa: CASSPTGGSRTYEQYF
v_call: TRBV12-3/TRBV12-4; cdr3_aa: CASSSSRLAGTYEQYF
v_call: TRBV29-1; cdr3_aa: CSVAVGGDQPQHF
v_call: TRBV11-2; cdr3_aa: CASSSLDRAYGDEHYF
v_call: TRBV15; cdr3_aa: CATASGKVETQYF
v_call: TRBV11-2; cdr3_aa: CASSLSVNAYEQYF
v_call: TRBV15; cdr3_aa: CATSRGAGTKLGTQYF
v_call: TRBV28; cdr3_aa: CASSLDPGQGTLYQPQHF
v_call: TRBV10-3; cdr3_aa: CAISETGGVSYEQYF
v_call: TRBV29-1; cdr3_aa: CSVESALNTEAFF
v_call: TRBV20-1; cdr3_aa: CSARNSGQGSYEQYF
v_call: TRBV6-1; cdr3_aa: CASTERGYPYEQYF
v_call: TRBV7-8; cdr3_aa: CASSFGTGSPGELFF
v_call: TRBV9; cdr3_aa: CASSPRGQGVGELFF
v_call: TRBV6-1; cdr3_aa: CASTAFDRTDINYGYTF
v_call: TRBV20-1; cdr3_aa: CSAQDRLNTEAFF
v_call: TRBV5-1; cdr3_aa: CASSLAQGRDEQYF
v_call: TRBV12-3/TRBV12-4; cdr3_aa: CASSRPDRDRGFEAFF
v_call: TRBV3-1; cdr3_aa: CASSQVGGSNQPQHF
v_call: TRBV19; cdr3_aa: CASRRRGAGSEGTGELFF